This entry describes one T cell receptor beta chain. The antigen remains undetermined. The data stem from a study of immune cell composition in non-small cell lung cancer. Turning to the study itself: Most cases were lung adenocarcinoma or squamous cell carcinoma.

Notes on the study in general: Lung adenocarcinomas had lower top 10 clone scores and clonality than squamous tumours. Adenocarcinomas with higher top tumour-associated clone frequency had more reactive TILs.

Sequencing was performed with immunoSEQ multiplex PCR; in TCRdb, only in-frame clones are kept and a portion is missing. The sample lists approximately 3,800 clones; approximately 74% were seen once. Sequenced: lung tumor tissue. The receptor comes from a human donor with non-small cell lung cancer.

The CDR3: CASSTRQGSSYEQYF. In nucleotides, the CDR3 is TGTGCCAGCAGTACCCGACAGGGGAGCTCCTACGAGCAGTACTTC. This chain connects TRBV27 to TRBJ2-7, with 8 bases that match TRBD1. The germline CDR1 and CDR2 sequences are MNHEY and SMNVEV (reference sequence). V shed 5 bases, J shed 0 bases, and the junction held 6 bases outside the gene matches. The CDR3 contains 15 residues.